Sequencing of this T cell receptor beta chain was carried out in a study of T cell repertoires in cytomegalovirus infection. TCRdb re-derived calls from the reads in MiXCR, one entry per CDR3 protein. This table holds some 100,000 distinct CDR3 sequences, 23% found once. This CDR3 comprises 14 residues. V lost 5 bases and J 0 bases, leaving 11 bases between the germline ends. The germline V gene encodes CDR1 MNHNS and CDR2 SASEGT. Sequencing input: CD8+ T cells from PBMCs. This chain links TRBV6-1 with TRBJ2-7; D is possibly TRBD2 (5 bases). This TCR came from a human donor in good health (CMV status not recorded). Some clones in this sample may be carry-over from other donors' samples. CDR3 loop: CASSQEVSSYEQYF. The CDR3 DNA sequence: TGTGCCAGCAGTCAGGAGGTCTCCTCCTACGAGCAGTACTTC.